This T cell receptor beta chain was recorded in a study of blood T cell repertoires in COVID-19. The authors' processing: Amplified reference gene primers provided the basis for estimating nucleated cell counts. Produced via immunoSEQ multiplex PCR; TCRdb's table is partial and in-frame only. From that table come the V and J calls and clone size; the DNA was used to work out D and trimming. The sample gives around 150,000 clones, 90% of which show up once; over 15% is in the top ten. With 2 bases clipped from V and 5 bases from J, the junction kept 2 bases outside the gene matches. The CDR3 is 14 amino acids. Per germline, CDR1 LNHDA and CDR2 SQIVND (reference sequence).

The material sequenced was peripheral blood. The TCR comes from a man in his sixties with active or convalescent COVID-19. The chain has TRBV19 and TRBJ2-1; TRBD1 agrees at 8 bases. The CDR3 DNA follows: TGTGCCAGTAGTATACAGGGGGCGCACAATGAGCAGTTCTTC. It codes for CASSIQGAHNEQFF.